What follows are 15 T cell receptor beta chains derived from one specimen sequenced in a study of T-cell memory formation after mild COVID-19. Via MiXCR, TCRdb re-called the 5' RACE reads, giving one row per CDR3 protein. The sample consists of 500,000 to 600,000 distinct CDR3 sequences, over 15% of them appearing once. The sequencing sample was made of PBMCs or a T cell subset sorted from them (not recorded which). These receptor sequences come from an adult woman who had mild COVID-19 (a few samples of this study predate the infection). Cell type and time point are not known.

A few counts support this clonotype. This sequence joins TRBV5-6 and TRBJ2-7; the match to TRBD1 covers 8 bases. The CDR3 is 12 amino acids. Germline CDR1 is SGHDT and CDR2 is YYEEEE. With V trimmed by 7 bases and J by 5 bases, 5 bases remained unmatched. DNA for the CDR3: TGTGCCAGCGGGGCAGGGGGCCACGAGCAGTACTTC. This encodes CASGAGGHEQYF.

The V and J genes are TRBV4-2 and TRBJ1-2; no reliable D call. This CDR3 contains 12 residues. Germline V gene data show CDR1 as LGHNA and CDR2 as YNFKEQ. Trimming stripped 0 bases from V and 13 bases from J, with 12 bases between. The DNA of the CDR3 is TGTGCCAGCAGCCAAGATTATAACACCTGCACCTTC. This codes for CASSQDYNTCTF.

This clonotype was found a few times. The chain employs TRBV7-2 and TRBJ2-1; no firm D call. Germline CDR1 SGHTA, CDR2 FQGNSA. Trimming removed 5 bases from V and 9 bases from J, with 8 bases in between. The CDR3 contains 11 residues. The CDR3 nucleotides are TGTGCCAGCAGCCCCTCGGTTGAGCAGTTCTTC. Encoded protein: CASSPSVEQFF.

The chain uses TRBV29-1 and TRBJ1-1, with D possibly matching TRBD1 (5 bases). The CDR3 totals 13 residues. V lost 7 bases to trimming and J lost 0 bases, with 12 bases between them. Germline CDR1 reads SQVTM; CDR2 reads ANQGSEA. As DNA, the CDR3 is TGCAGCGGACAGTTATGGATGAACACTGAAGCTTTCTTT. This sequence encodes CSGQLWMNTEAFF.

In DNA, the CDR3 is TGTGCCAGCAGTTTTAGTCCCCACACAGATACGCAGTATTTT. This sequence encodes CASSFSPHTDTQYF. This rearrangement joins TRBV27 to TRBJ2-3; D unclear. Germline assignment: CDR1 MNHEY and CDR2 SMNVEV (reference sequence). Trimming removed 3 bases at V and 2 bases at J, with 9 bases between. This CDR3 has 14 residues.

The chain recombines TRBV7-9 with TRBJ2-3; D unresolved. Germline-derived CDR1 and CDR2 are SEHNR and FQNEAQ (reference sequence). The CDR3 is made up of 13 amino acids. Trimming removed 6 bases at V and 5 bases at J, with 12 bases between. The CDR3: CASRSKTLDTQYF. CDR3 in DNA: TGTGCCAGCAGGTCAAAAACCCTAGATACGCAGTATTTT.

The chain combines TRBV11-2 with TRBJ1-1, with 7 bases that match TRBD1. The CDR3 loop spans 15 amino acids. The germline V gene encodes CDR1 SGHAT and CDR2 FQNNGV. The V and J ends lost 2 bases and 10 bases, in that order; junction bases with no gene match: 13. CDR3 amino acids: CASSLQPGGGGGAFF. CDR3 coding DNA: TGTGCCAGCAGCTTACAGCCAGGAGGGGGCGGTGGAGCTTTCTTT.

The genes are TRBV7-2 and TRBJ2-3; perhaps D is TRBD1 or TRBD2 (5 bases each). The CDR3 loop spans 16 amino acids. CDR1 SGHTA and CDR2 FQGNSA come from the germline V gene. The ends were cut back, 4 bases at V and 2 bases at J, with 16 bases in the middle. CDR3 residues: CASSYDRDGNTDTQYF. In DNA, the CDR3 is TGTGCCAGCAGCTATGACCGGGACGGGAACACAGATACGCAGTATTTT.

This clonotype has a count of ten or more. The chain joins TRBV7-3 to TRBJ2-7, with TRBD2 matching over 7 bases. The CDR3 consists of 15 residues. CDR1 SGHTA and CDR2 FQGTGA come from the germline V gene. The J segment lost 2 bases and the V segment lost 1 base, leaving 5 bases of the junction unmatched. The CDR3 nucleotides are TGTGCCAGCAGCTTAAGGGCTAGCGGTGCCTACGAGCAGTACTTC. It is translated as CASSLRASGAYEQYF.

This chain uses TRBV3-1 with TRBJ1-1; D might be TRBD1 (5 bases). The CDR3 loop spans 14 amino acids. The germline V gene has CDR1 LGHDT and CDR2 YNNKEL (reference sequence). Trimming pared 4 bases from V and 6 bases from J, leaving 15 bases between. CDR3 residues: CASSLITGHAEAFF. The CDR3 DNA reads TGTGCCAGCAGCCTCATCACAGGTCACGCTGAAGCTTTCTTT.

At least ten counts were recorded for this clonotype. The J gene is TRBJ2-3, the V gene TRBV9; D remains ambiguous. The CDR3 has 14 amino acids. V lost 0 bases, J lost 2 bases, and 7 bases lay in between. The germline V gene encodes CDR1 SGDLS and CDR2 YYNGEE. The CDR3 loop is CASSVGPVTDTQYF. The CDR3 nucleotides are TGTGCCAGCAGCGTAGGACCCGTCACAGATACGCAGTATTTT.

This clonotype was counted a few times. The genes are TRBV10-3 and TRBJ1-1, with D possibly matching TRBD1 (5 bases). Deletions cut 5 bases from V and 3 bases from J, with 16 bases between. From germline, CDR1 is ENHRY and CDR2 SYGVKD. The CDR3 consists of 15 residues. CDR3 sequence (DNA): TGTGCCATCAGTCCCGCGAATCGCAGGGACACTGAAGCTTTCTTT. Translation: CAISPANRRDTEAFF.

This rearrangement joins TRBV25-1 to TRBJ2-7; weak D call: TRBD1 (6 bases). Germline CDR1 MGHDK, CDR2 SYGVNS. Trimming left V 7 bases short and J 1 base short, with 20 bases between. The CDR3 loop spans 16 amino acids. CDR3 nucleotides: TGTGCCAGCAACAACCCCGGGACAAAAGGTTCCTACGAGCAGTACTTC. Its protein product is CASNNPGTKGSYEQYF.

The rearrangement joins TRBV5-1 to TRBJ2-3; 7 positions match TRBD2. The CDR3 totals 14 residues. Germline trimming cut 2 bases from V and 4 bases from J; bases unmatched to any gene: 4. The germline gives CDR1 SGHRS, CDR2 YFSETQ. The CDR3 loop is CASSFLAEPDTQYF. The CDR3 DNA is TGCGCCAGCAGCTTTCTAGCGGAGCCAGATACGCAGTATTTT.

The rearrangement uses TRBV7-2 and TRBJ1-1; TRBD1 aligns across 7 bases. This CDR3 is 15 amino acids long. V shed 3 bases, J shed 5 bases, and the junction held 9 bases outside the gene matches. The germline V gene has CDR1 SGHTA and CDR2 FQGNSA. The CDR3 region has the DNA TGTGCCAGCAGCTTCGTCAGGGGGTCCGGAACTGAAGCTTTCTTT. It specifies CASSFVRGSGTEAFF.